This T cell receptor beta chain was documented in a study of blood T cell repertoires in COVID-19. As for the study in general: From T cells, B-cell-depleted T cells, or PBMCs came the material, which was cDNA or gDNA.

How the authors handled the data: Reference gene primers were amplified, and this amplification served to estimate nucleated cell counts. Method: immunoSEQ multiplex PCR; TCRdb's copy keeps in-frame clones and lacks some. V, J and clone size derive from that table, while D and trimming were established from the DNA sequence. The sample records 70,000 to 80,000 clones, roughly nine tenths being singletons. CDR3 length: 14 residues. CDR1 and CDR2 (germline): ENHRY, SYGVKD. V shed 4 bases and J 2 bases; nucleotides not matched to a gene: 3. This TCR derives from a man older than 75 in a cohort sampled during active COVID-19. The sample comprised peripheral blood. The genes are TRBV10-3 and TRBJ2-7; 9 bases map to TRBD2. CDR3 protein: CAISVSGGTYEQYF. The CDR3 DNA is TGTGCCATCAGTGTCAGCGGGGGGACCTACGAGCAGTACTTC.